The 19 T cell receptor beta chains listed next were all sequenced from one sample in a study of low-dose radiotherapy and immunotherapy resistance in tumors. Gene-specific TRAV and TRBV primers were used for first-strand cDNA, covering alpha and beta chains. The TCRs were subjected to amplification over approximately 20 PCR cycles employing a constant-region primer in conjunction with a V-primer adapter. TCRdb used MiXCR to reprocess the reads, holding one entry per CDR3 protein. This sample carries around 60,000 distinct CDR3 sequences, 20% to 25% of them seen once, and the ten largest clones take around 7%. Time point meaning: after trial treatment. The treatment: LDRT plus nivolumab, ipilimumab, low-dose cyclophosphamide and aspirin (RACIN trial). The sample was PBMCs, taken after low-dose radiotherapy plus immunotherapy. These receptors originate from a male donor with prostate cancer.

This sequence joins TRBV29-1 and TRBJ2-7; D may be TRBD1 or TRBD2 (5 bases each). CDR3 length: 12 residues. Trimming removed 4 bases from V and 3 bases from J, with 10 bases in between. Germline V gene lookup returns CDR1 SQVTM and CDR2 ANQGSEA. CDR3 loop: CSVGEGSYEQYF. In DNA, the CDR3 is TGCAGCGTTGGTGAGGGGAGCTACGAGCAGTACTTC.

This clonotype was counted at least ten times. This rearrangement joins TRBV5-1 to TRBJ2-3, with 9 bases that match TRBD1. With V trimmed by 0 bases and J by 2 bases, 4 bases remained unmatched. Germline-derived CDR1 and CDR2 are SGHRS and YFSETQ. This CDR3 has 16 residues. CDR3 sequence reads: CASSLGGTGHTDTQYF. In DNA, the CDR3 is TGCGCCAGCAGCTTGGGGGGGACAGGGCACACAGATACGCAGTATTTT. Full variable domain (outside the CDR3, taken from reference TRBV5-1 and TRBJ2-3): KAGVTQTPRYLIKTRGQQVTLSCSPISGHRSVSWYQQTPGQGLQFLFEYFSETQRNKGNFPGRFSGRQFSNSRSEMNVSTLELGDSALYLCASSLGGTGHTDTQYFGPGTRLTVL.

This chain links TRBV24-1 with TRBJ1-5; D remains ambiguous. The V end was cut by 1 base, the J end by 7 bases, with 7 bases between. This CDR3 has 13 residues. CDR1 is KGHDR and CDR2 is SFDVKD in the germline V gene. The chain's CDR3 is CATSDFSGQPQHF. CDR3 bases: TGTGCCACCAGTGATTTTTCTGGACAGCCCCAGCATTTT.

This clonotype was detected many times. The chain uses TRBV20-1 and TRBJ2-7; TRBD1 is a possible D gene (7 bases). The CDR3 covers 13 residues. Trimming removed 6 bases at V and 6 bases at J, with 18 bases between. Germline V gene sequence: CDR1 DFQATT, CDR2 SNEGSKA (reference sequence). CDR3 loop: CSAFRGDFPEQYF. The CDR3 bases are TGCAGTGCCTTCAGGGGGGATTTTCCCGAGCAGTACTTC.

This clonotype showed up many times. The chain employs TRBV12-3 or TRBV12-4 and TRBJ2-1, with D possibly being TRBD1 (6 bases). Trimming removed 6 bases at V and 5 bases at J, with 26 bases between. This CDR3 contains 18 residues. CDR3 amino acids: CASSLRPWTGPGDNEQFF. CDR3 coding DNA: TGTGCCAGCAGCCTTAGACCCTGGACGGGACCAGGGGACAATGAGCAGTTCTTC.

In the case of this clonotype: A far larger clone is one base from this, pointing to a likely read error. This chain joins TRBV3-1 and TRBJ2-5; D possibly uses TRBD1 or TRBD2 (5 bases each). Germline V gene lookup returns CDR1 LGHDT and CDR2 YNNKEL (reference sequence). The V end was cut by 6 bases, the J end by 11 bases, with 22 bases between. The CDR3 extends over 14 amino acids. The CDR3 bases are TGTGCCAGCAGTCCTACCCGGGACCCGCGTTGGCAGTACTTC. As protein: CASSPTRDPRWQYF.

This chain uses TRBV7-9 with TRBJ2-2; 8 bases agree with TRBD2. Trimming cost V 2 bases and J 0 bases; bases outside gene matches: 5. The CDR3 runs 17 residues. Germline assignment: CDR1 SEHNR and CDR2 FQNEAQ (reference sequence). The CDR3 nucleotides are TGTGCCAGCAGCTTAAGGGCGGGAGGCCCGAACACCGGGGAGCTGTTTTTT. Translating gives CASSLRAGGPNTGELFF.

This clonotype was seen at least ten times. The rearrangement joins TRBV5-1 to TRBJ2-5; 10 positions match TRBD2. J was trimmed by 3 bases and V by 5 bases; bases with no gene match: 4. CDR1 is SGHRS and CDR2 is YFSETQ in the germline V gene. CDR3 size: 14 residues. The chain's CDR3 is CASRTSGGEETQYF. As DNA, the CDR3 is TGCGCCAGCAGAACGAGCGGGGGGGAAGAGACCCAGTACTTC.

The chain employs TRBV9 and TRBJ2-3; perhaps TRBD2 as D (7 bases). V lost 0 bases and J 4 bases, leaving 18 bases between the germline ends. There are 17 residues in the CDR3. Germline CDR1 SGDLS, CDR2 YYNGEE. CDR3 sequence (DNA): TGTGCCAGCAGCGTAGGCCTTAGGGGGGGGCCACCAGATACGCAGTATTTT. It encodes CASSVGLRGGPPDTQYF.

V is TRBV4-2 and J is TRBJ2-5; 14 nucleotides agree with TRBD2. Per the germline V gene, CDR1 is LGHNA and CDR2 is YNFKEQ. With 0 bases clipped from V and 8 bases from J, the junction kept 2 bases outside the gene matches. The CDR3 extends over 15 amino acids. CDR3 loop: CASSQETSGRATQYF. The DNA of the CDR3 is TGTGCCAGCAGCCAAGAGACTAGCGGGAGGGCCACCCAGTACTTC.

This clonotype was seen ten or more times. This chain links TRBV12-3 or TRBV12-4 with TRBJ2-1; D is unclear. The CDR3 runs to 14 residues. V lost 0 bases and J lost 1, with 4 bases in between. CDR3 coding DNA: TGTGCCAGCAGTTTAGCAGTATCCTACAATGAGCAGTTCTTC. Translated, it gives CASSLAVSYNEQFF.

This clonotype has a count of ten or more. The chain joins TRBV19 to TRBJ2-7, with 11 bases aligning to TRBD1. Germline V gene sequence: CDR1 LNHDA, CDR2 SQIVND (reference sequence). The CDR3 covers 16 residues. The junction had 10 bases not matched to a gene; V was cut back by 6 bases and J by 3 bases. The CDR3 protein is CASRPSGTGGSYEQYF. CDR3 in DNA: TGTGCCAGTAGACCCTCGGGGACAGGGGGTAGCTACGAGCAGTACTTC.

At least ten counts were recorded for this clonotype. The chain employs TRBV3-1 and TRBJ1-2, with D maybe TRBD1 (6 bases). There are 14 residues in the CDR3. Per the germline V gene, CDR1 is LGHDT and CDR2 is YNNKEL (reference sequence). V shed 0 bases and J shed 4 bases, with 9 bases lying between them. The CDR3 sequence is CASSQETTGYGYTF. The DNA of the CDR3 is TGTGCCAGCAGCCAAGAAACGACAGGCTATGGCTACACCTTC.

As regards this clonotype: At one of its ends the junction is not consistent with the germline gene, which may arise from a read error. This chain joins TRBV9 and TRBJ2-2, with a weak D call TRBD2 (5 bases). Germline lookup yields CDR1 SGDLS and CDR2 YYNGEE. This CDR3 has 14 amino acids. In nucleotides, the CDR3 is TGTGTCAGCAGCGGAACTTCGGTTACCGGGGAGCTGTTTTTT. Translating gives CVSSGTSVTGELFF.

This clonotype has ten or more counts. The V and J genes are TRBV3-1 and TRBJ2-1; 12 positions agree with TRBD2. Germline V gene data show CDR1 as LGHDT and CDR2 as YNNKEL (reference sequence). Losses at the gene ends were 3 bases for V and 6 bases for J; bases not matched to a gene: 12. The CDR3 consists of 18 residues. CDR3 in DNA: TGTGCCAGCAGCCATGCCGGGACTAGCGGGCGCCGGGGCAATGAGCAGTTCTTC. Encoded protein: CASSHAGTSGRRGNEQFF.

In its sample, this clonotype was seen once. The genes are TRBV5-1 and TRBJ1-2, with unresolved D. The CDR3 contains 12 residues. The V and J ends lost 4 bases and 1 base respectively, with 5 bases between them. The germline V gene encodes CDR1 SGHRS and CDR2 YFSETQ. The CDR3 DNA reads TGCGCCAGCAGCAACCGTAACTATGGCTACACCTTC. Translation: CASSNRNYGYTF.

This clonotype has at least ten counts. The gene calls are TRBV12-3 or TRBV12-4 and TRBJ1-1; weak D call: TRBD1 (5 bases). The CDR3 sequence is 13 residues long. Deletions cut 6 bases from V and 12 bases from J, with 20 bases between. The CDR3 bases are TGTGCCAGCAGCAGCGACAGTCTGGGTAGAACTTTCTTT. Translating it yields CASSSDSLGRTFF.

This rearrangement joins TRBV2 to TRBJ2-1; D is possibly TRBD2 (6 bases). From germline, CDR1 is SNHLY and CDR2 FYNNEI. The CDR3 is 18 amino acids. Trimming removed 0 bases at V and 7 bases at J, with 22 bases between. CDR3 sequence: CASSEARGGLALNNEQFF. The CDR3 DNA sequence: TGTGCCAGCAGTGAAGCGCGGGGTGGGCTAGCGTTAAATAATGAGCAGTTCTTC.

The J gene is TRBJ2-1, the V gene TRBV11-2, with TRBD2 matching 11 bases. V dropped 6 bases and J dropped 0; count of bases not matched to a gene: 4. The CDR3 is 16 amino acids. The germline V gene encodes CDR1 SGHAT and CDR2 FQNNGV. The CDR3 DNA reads TGTGCCAGCAGAAAAACTAGCGGGAGCTCCTACAATGAGCAGTTCTTC. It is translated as CASRKTSGSSYNEQFF.